The clone carrying this T cell receptor (beta chain) came up a few times. Its cognate antigen is unknown. This CDR3 is 17 amino acids long. Germline loops: CDR1 PRHDT, CDR2 FYEKMQ (reference sequence). J lost 0 bases, V lost 5 bases, and 8 bases had no gene match. These data belong to a study of T cells after yellow fever vaccination. A universal primer site and UMIs were added as TCR cDNA was made by 5'RACE template switching. From the 5' RACE reads, TCRdb called clonotypes with MiXCR, one entry per CDR3 protein. The sample consists of hundreds of thousands of distinct CDR3 sequences, 8.7% of them appearing once. Study results and caveats: Most primary-vaccination clones reappeared after the booster (around 95% CD4, around 88% CD8).

The sample in question was PBMCs, obtained on the day of the first yellow fever vaccination. The TCR originated in a man between 18 and 35 years old who received the YFV17D yellow fever vaccine. The chain combines TRBV13 with TRBJ2-4, with 9 bases fitting TRBD1. Here the CDR3 DNA reads TGTGCCAGCAGCCAATCGACAGGGGGGGTAGCCAAAAACATTCAGTACTTC. Its translation: CASSQSTGGVAKNIQYF. The full variable domain, completed using reference TRBV13 and TRBJ2-4, is AAGVIQSPRHLIKEKRETATLKCYPIPRHDTVYWYQQGPGQDPQFLISFYEKMQSDKGSIPDRFSAQQFSDYHSELNMSSLELGDSALYFCASSQSTGGVAKNIQYFGAGTRLSVL.